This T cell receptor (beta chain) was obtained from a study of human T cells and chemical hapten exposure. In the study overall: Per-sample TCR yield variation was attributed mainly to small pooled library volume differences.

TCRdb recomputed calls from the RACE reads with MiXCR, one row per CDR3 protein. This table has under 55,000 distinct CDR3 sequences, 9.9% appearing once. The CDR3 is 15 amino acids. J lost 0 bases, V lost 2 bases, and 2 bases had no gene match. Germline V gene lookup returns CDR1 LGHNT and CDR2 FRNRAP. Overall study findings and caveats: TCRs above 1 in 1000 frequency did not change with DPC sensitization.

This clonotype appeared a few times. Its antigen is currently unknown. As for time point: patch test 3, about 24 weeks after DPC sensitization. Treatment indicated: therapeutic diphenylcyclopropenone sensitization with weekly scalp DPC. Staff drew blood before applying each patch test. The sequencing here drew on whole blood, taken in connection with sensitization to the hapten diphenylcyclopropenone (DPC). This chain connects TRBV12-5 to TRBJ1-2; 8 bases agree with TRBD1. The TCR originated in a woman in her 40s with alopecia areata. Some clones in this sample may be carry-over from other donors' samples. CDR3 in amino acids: CASGLMDRANYGYTF. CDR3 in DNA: TGTGCTAGTGGTTTGATGGACAGGGCTAACTATGGCTACACCTTC. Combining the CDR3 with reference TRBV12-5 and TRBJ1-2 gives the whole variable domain DARVTQTPRHKVTEMGQEVTMRCQPILGHNTVFWYRQTMMQGLELLAYFRNRAPLDDSGMPKDRFSAEMPDATLATLKIQPSEPRDSAVYFCASGLMDRANYGYTFGSGTRLTVV.